The T cell receptor beta chain under discussion was sequenced for a study of blood T cell repertoires in COVID-19. The assay was immunoSEQ multiplex PCR, and TCRdb's table has in-frame clones only and misses some. The top ten clones hold over 2.5% of a sample with 200,000 to 300,000 clones, 88% of them seen once. Ages ranged from about 18 to 89 years, with residence in 20 to 30 US areas. J was trimmed by 2 bases and V by 0 bases; bases with no gene match: 3. The CDR3 is 14 residues long. Germline V gene lookup returns CDR1 SQVTM and CDR2 ANQGSEA. This chain uses TRBV29-1 with TRBJ1-2; 7 bases fit TRBD1. This clonotype was obtained from a woman in her thirties or forties who had been exposed to COVID-19. The specimen sequenced was PBMCs or T cells enriched from blood (not recorded which). This CDR3 is CSVEEGTANYGYTF. CDR3 DNA: TGCAGCGTTGAAGAGGGGACAGCGAACTATGGCTACACCTTC. Filled out from reference TRBV29-1 and TRBJ1-2, the complete variable domain reads SAVISQKPSRDICQRGTSLTIQCQVDSQVTMMFWYRQQPGQSLTLIATANQGSEATYESGFVIDKFPISRPNLTFSTLTVSNMSPEDSSIYLCSVEEGTANYGYTFGSGTRLTVV.